This T cell receptor (beta chain) is from a study of blood T cell repertoires in COVID-19. The overall study: Acute and convalescent COVID-19 specimens originated in the United States, Italy and Spain. T cells, B-cell-depleted T cells, or PBMCs supplied cDNA or gDNA.

The germline CDR1 and CDR2 sequences are LGHNA and YNFKEQ. Deletions cut 1 base from V and 7 bases from J, with 8 bases between. The CDR3 spans 14 residues. The cohort comprised adults aged about 18 to 100 years residing in about two dozen US areas. Symptom resolution, clearance, or two negative PCRs marked donors in Cohort 3 as recovered. Data came from immunoSEQ multiplex PCR; TCRdb stores just in-frame clones and leaves some out. The sample shows fewer than 250,000 clones, about 82% of them seen only once. This clonotype originated in a woman aged 45-65 years who had recovered from COVID-19. J is TRBJ1-6 and V is TRBV4-2, with unresolved D. The sample taken for sequencing was PBMCs or T cells enriched from blood (not recorded which). The CDR3 is CASSQAQENSPLHF. The CDR3 bases are TGTGCCAGCAGCCAAGCCCAGGAAAATTCACCCCTCCACTTT.